Below are 24 T cell receptor beta chains sequenced from a single sample in a study of regulatory T cells in long-lasting Graves disease (dated by TCRdb to 2020 to 2022). Receptors were amplified or captured by multiplex PCR. The instrument was an Illumina HiSeq 4000. To build TCR beta libraries, CDR3 regions were amplified by Arm-PCR using iRepertoire HTBI primers. TCRdb cleaned the public reads at Q25 with fastp, built clones with MiXCR and kept in-frame beta chains. For every CDR3 protein sequence, its rows merge into one entry that carries the most common genes and DNA. The sample table records 500,000 to 800,000 distinct CDR3 sequences; around 30% of these occur just once. Of the sample, about two fifths is held by the ten largest clones. This specimen's time point label, interpreted: persistent/refractory GD, antithyroid drugs over 5 years with positive TRAb. RNA was extracted from PBMCs in TRIzol for both TCR sequencing and RNA sequencing.

The sequencing used peripheral blood mononuclear cells (PBMCs), collected when the disease was refractory, from a patient treated with antithyroid drugs. Source of these receptors: a female donor with Graves disease.

The chain carries TRBV20-1 and TRBJ1-5; D call uncertain. V was clipped by 5 bases and J by 0 bases, with 14 bases between them. Germline V lookup: CDR1 DFQATT, CDR2 SNEGSKA (reference sequence). The CDR3 is 15 residues long. The chain's CDR3 is CSASFGSYSNQPQHF. In nucleotides, the CDR3 is TGCAGTGCTTCATTTGGGTCTTATAGCAATCAGCCCCAGCATTTT.

J is TRBJ1-4 and V is TRBV5-8, with unresolved D. Germline CDR1 reads SGHTS; CDR2 reads YDEGEE. CDR3 length equals 16 residues. V was pared by 4 bases and J by 6 bases, with 19 bases between. Here the CDR3 reads CASSHGRNSRDEKLFF. Here the CDR3 DNA reads TGTGCCAGCAGCCATGGACGGAATTCGAGAGATGAAAAACTGTTTTTT.

This chain connects TRBV20-1 to TRBJ1-1; the D is unclear. The CDR3 runs to 10 residues. Germline V gives CDR1 DFQATT, CDR2 SNEGSKA (reference sequence). The germline V and J ends were trimmed by 0 bases and 8 bases, with 4 bases remaining between them. CDR3 loop: CSARDLEAFF. CDR3 nucleotides: TGCAGTGCTAGAGATTTGGAAGCTTTCTTT.

This clonotype showed up many times. The chain combines TRBV28 with TRBJ1-5, with D perhaps TRBD1 (5 bases). The germline CDR1 and CDR2 sequences are MDHEN and SYDVKM. The CDR3 runs 16 residues. The V end was cut by 3 bases, the J end by 0 bases, with 12 bases between. The DNA for the CDR3 is TGTGCCAGCAGTTTGGGGACTGGCCCTAGCAATCAGCCCCAGCATTTT. It translates to CASSLGTGPSNQPQHF.

This clonotype showed up just a few times. This chain connects TRBV6-1 to TRBJ1-6; no clear D gene. V lost 6 bases and J lost 7, with 16 bases in between. This CDR3 spans 15 amino acids. Germline V gives CDR1 MNHNS, CDR2 SASEGT. Here the CDR3 reads CASSVTSISNSPLHF. The CDR3 DNA is TGTGCCAGCAGCGTAACTTCTATTTCGAATTCACCCCTCCACTTT.

V usage is TRBV7-3 and J usage is TRBJ2-2; 7 positions agree with TRBD2. CDR3 length: 12 residues. Trimming removed 5 bases from V and 14 bases from J; junction bases left unmatched: 8. Germline V gene data show CDR1 as SGHTA and CDR2 as FQGTGA. The CDR3 coding sequence is TGTGCCAGCAGCCCCCTGGGGGGGGTCCTGTTTTTT. It specifies CASSPLGGVLFF.

This clonotype was detected only a few times. The chain carries TRBV10-1 and TRBJ1-1; D not certain. Germline V CDR1 and CDR2: WNHNN, SYGVQD (reference sequence). V was pared by 5 bases and J by 5 bases, with 15 bases between. This CDR3 contains 14 residues. The CDR3 loop is CASSLDIKATEAFF. The CDR3 bases are TGCGCCAGCAGTCTTGACATCAAGGCTACTGAAGCTTTCTTT.

V and J are TRBV5-1 and TRBJ1-1, with 9 bases lining up with TRBD1. V was pared by 2 bases and J by 6 bases, with 5 bases of the junction left unmatched. CDR3 length equals 14 residues. CDR1 is SGHRS and CDR2 is YFSETQ in the germline V gene. For the CDR3, the DNA is TGCGCCAGCAGCTTAGGACAGGGGAGGGCTGAAGCTTTCTTT. Translation: CASSLGQGRAEAFF.

This chain links TRBV6-9 with TRBJ1-1; no clear D. The CDR3 is 14 amino acids. Germline values: CDR1 MNHGY, CDR2 SVAAGI. Trimming cost V 4 bases and J 1 base, with 10 bases left between them. The CDR3 is CASSCSRANTEAFF. As DNA, the CDR3 is TGTGCCAGCAGTTGTTCCCGAGCGAACACTGAAGCTTTCTTT.

The chain combines TRBV20-1 with TRBJ1-2; D call uncertain. V was shortened by 7 bases and J by 6 bases, with 12 bases between the two germline ends. The CDR3 has 11 amino acids. Germline lookup yields CDR1 DFQATT and CDR2 SNEGSKA (reference sequence). The CDR3 here is CSVLPRNGYTF. The CDR3 coding sequence is TGCAGTGTTCTGCCGAGGAATGGCTACACCTTC.

This clonotype turned up a few times. The chain employs TRBV4-1 and TRBJ2-5; D gene uncertain. The V gene lost 8 bases and the J gene lost 4 bases, with 14 bases spanning the gap. From germline, CDR1 is MGHRA and CDR2 YSYEKL. The CDR3 has 13 amino acids. This CDR3 is CASRPGRGETQYF. The CDR3 region has the DNA TGCGCCAGCCGCCCAGGAAGAGGAGAGACCCAGTACTTC.

CDR3 residues: CSALPPGVRDTQYF. CDR3 DNA sequence: TGCAGTGCCCTCCCACCGGGAGTCAGAGATACGCAGTATTTT. V is TRBV20-1 and J is TRBJ2-3; weak D call: TRBD2 (6 bases). The CDR3 runs 14 residues. Between the trimmed V and J ends, which lost 6 bases and 5 bases, there was a span of 18 bases. The V gene's germline CDR1 is DFQATT and CDR2 SNEGSKA (reference sequence).

The J gene is TRBJ2-3, the V gene TRBV2, with D possibly being TRBD2 (6 bases). Between the trimmed V and J ends, which lost 10 bases and 8 bases, there was a span of 22 bases. Germline loops: CDR1 SNHLY, CDR2 FYNNEI. The CDR3 length is 14 residues. The CDR3 DNA follows: TGTGCCACCCACCCCGTTAGCGGAAGCCTTACGCAGTATTTT. Translation gives CATHPVSGSLTQYF. The variable domain in full, completed from reference TRBV2 and TRBJ2-3, reads EPEVTQTPSHQVTQMGQEVILRCVPISNHLYFYWYRQILGQKVEFLVSFYNNEISEKSEIFDDQFSVERPDGSNFTLKIRSTKLEDSAMYFCATHPVSGSLTQYFGPGTRLTVL.

This clonotype was seen just once. This chain connects TRBV9 to TRBJ1-2; a weak D match, TRBD1 (6 bases). The V end lost 4 bases, the J end lost 7 bases, and 20 bases lay between the germline ends. The CDR3 totals 15 residues. The germline CDR1 and CDR2 sequences are SGDLS and YYNGEE. As DNA, the CDR3 is TGTGCCAGCAGCCTGAATGGACAGACCCTTTCTGGCTACACCTTC. Translating gives CASSLNGQTLSGYTF.

This clonotype was seen a single time. The gene calls are TRBV6-1 and TRBJ1-3; no definite D call. This CDR3 is 14 amino acids long. The V end lost 10 bases, the J end lost 4 bases, and 17 bases lay between the germline ends. Germline V gene lookup returns CDR1 MNHNS and CDR2 SASEGT. Written as DNA, the CDR3 is TGTGCCACCCGACTCCAGGTCTCCGGAAACACCATATATTTT. Amino acids: CATRLQVSGNTIYF.

V gene TRBV5-4 combines with J gene TRBJ1-3; 7 positions match TRBD1. Germline V lookup: CDR1 SGHNT, CDR2 YYREEE (reference sequence). The V segment lost 1 base and the J segment 2 bases; nucleotides outside the gene matches: 3. This CDR3 region has 15 residues. The CDR3 nucleotides are TGTGCCAGCAGCTTGACCGGGACAGCTGGAAACACCATATATTTT. It encodes CASSLTGTAGNTIYF.

There are a few counts of this clonotype. V is TRBV6-1 and J is TRBJ1-4; a possible D gene is TRBD1 (5 bases). Germline V gives CDR1 MNHNS, CDR2 SASEGT. Trimming pared 6 bases from V and 4 bases from J, leaving 15 bases between. The CDR3 covers 15 residues. CDR3: CASSPEGPFNEKLFF. CDR3 DNA: TGTGCCAGCAGCCCAGAGGGGCCTTTTAATGAAAAACTGTTTTTT.

The V call is TRBV6-1, the J call TRBJ2-2; D ambiguous. Germline loops: CDR1 MNHNS, CDR2 SASEGT. V lost 5 bases and J lost 4, with 11 bases in between. This CDR3 spans 14 amino acids. The CDR3 DNA reads as TGTGCCAGCAGTACACACAGCCTCACCGGGGAGCTGTTTTTT. It specifies CASSTHSLTGELFF.

This clonotype was seen a handful of times. The chain carries TRBV2 and TRBJ1-1; D not resolved. CDR1 SNHLY and CDR2 FYNNEI come from the germline V gene. There are 16 residues in the CDR3. V lost 4 bases, J lost 11 bases, and 26 bases lay in between. The CDR3 protein is CASSGEVGSGFFRAFF. DNA of the CDR3: TGTGCCAGCAGTGGGGAGGTGGGGTCAGGATTCTTTCGGGCTTTCTTT.

The chain links TRBV19 to TRBJ1-2; 7 nucleotides line up with TRBD1. The CDR3 spans 14 residues. V lost 3 bases and J lost 6; bases outside the gene matches: 7. Per germline, CDR1 LNHDA and CDR2 SQIVND (reference sequence). The CDR3 bases are TGTGCCAGTAGTATTTTACGGGACAGCAATGGCTACACCTTC. It is translated as CASSILRDSNGYTF.

This clonotype was seen more than once but under ten times. The V and J genes are TRBV29-1 and TRBJ2-5; D gene unclear. The CDR3 spans 13 residues. Trimming took off 4 bases at V and 4 bases at J, with 13 bases between the two ends. Germline V gene sequence: CDR1 SQVTM, CDR2 ANQGSEA. The DNA for the CDR3 is TGCAGCGTTGGCCTCCGGCTACGAGAGACCCAGTACTTC. Translated: CSVGLRLRETQYF. Together with reference TRBV29-1 and TRBJ2-5, the CDR3 gives the full variable domain: SAVISQKPSRDICQRGTSLTIQCQVDSQVTMMFWYRQQPGQSLTLIATANQGSEATYESGFVIDKFPISRPNLTFSTLTVSNMSPEDSSIYLCSVGLRLRETQYFGPGTRLLVL.

V usage is TRBV5-1 and J usage is TRBJ2-7, with 8 bases matching TRBD2. This CDR3 spans 14 amino acids. Germline V gene data show CDR1 as SGHRS and CDR2 as YFSETQ. V gave up 5 bases and J gave up 4 bases; unmatched junction bases: 8. CDR3 region: CASSDGRARYEQYF. CDR3 nucleotides: TGCGCCAGCAGTGACGGGAGGGCCAGGTACGAGCAGTACTTC.

There are a few counts of this clonotype. J is TRBJ1-1 and V is TRBV5-1; TRBD1 matches at 11 bases. With 0 bases clipped from V and 6 bases from J, the junction kept 7 bases outside the gene matches. Germline loops: CDR1 SGHRS, CDR2 YFSETQ. The CDR3 is made up of 16 amino acids. CDR3 region: CASSLERTGGISEAFF. The CDR3 DNA follows: TGCGCCAGCAGCTTGGAGCGGACAGGGGGCATTTCTGAAGCTTTCTTT.

This clonotype showed up just a few times. V gene TRBV19 combines with J gene TRBJ1-1; TRBD1 aligns across 7 bases. Per the germline V gene, CDR1 is LNHDA and CDR2 is SQIVND (reference sequence). The CDR3 length is 13 residues. V shed 9 bases, J shed 1 base, and the junction held 5 bases outside the gene matches. In DNA form, the CDR3 reads TGTGCCAGCGAACAGGGGACGAACACTGAAGCTTTCTTT. Translated: CASEQGTNTEAFF.